What follows are 9 T cell receptor beta chains derived from one specimen sequenced in a study of cytomegalovirus exposure and HLA in healthy donors. The PCR contained 60 Vbeta and 13 Jbeta primers. TCRdb keeps only in-frame clones here, not all; method: immunoSEQ multiplex PCR. The repertoire consists of about 110,000 clones, with around 80% occurring once and the leading ten covering roughly 13%. The sequenced sample consisted of PBMCs. The receptors originated from a man aged 25 to 40 in good health and CMV-seropositive.

The chain is built from TRBV7-3 and TRBJ1-5, with unresolved D. CDR1 SGHTA and CDR2 FQGTGA come from the germline V gene. The CDR3 extends over 13 amino acids. V gave up 2 bases and J gave up 7 bases, with 9 bases separating them. For the CDR3, the DNA is TGTGCCAGCAGCTTAGCCCCGGGGCAGCCCCAGCATTTT. This gives the protein CASSLAPGQPQHF.

This chain joins TRBV11-2 and TRBJ1-1, with D hard to call. Germline values: CDR1 SGHAT, CDR2 FQNNGV. With 2 bases removed from V and 5 bases from J, the gap between germline ends came to 6 bases. The CDR3 sequence is 12 residues long. CDR3 coding DNA: TGTGCCAGCAGCTTAAGGAGTACTGAAGCTTTCTTT. As protein: CASSLRSTEAFF.

The chain carries TRBV13 and TRBJ2-1, with a tentative D call TRBD2 (5 bases). The germline V gene has CDR1 PRHDT and CDR2 FYEKMQ (reference sequence). The CDR3 consists of 12 residues. Trimming took off 5 bases at V and 7 bases at J, with 9 bases between the two ends. The CDR3 DNA reads as TGTGCCAGCAGCATACTAGGAAATGAGCAGTTCTTC. Translated: CASSILGNEQFF.

This sequence joins TRBV6-4 and TRBJ2-1; 11 bases fit TRBD2. The CDR3 sequence is 14 residues long. The V segment lost 4 bases and the J segment 9 bases; nucleotides outside the gene matches: 5. Germline values: CDR1 MRHNA, CDR2 SNTAGT. CDR3 sequence reads: CASSGSGGAGEQFF. CDR3 coding DNA: TGTGCCAGCAGTGGTAGCGGGGGGGCCGGTGAGCAGTTCTTC.

Note on this clone: Other DNA sequences of this sample code for an identical CDR3. V usage is TRBV20-1 and J usage is TRBJ2-7; D gene unclear. Germline assignment: CDR1 DFQATT and CDR2 SNEGSKA (reference sequence). This CDR3 spans 11 amino acids. V lost 2 bases to trimming and J lost 3 bases, with 5 bases between them. CDR3 sequence: CSARRGYEQYF. CDR3 DNA sequence: TGCAGTGCTAGACGAGGCTACGAGCAGTACTTC.

This chain connects TRBV28 to TRBJ2-2, with TRBD2 matching 9 bases. Germline trimming cut 10 bases from V and 1 base from J; bases unmatched to any gene: 4. Germline V lookup: CDR1 MDHEN, CDR2 SYDVKM. CDR3 length equals 14 residues. The CDR3 DNA reads as TGTGCCACTGCGGGGGGGTGGAACACCGGGGAGCTGTTTTTT. Its protein product is CATAGGWNTGELFF.

This sequence joins TRBV9 and TRBJ2-2; maybe TRBD1 (6 bases). V gave up 5 bases and J gave up 1 base, with 9 bases separating them. The V gene's germline CDR1 is SGDLS and CDR2 YYNGEE. The CDR3 is made up of 14 amino acids. The CDR3 nucleotides read TGTGCCAGCAGACGGACAGAGAACACCGGGGAGCTGTTTTTT. Residues: CASRRTENTGELFF.

This rearrangement joins TRBV6-5 to TRBJ2-1, with 9 bases lining up with TRBD2. The CDR3 length is 16 residues. The V and J ends lost 0 bases and 4 bases, in that order; junction bases with no gene match: 4. In germline, CDR1 is MNHEY, CDR2 SVGAGI. CDR3 residues: CASSYSGLAGYNEQFF. The CDR3 DNA is TGTGCCAGCAGTTACTCGGGGCTAGCGGGGTACAATGAGCAGTTCTTC.

This rearrangement joins TRBV18 to TRBJ2-7; tentative D call: TRBD1 (7 bases). Trimming stripped 3 bases from V and 0 bases from J, with 12 bases between. The CDR3 consists of 15 residues. Germline V lookup: CDR1 KGHSH, CDR2 LQKENI. CDR3 sequence (DNA): TGTGCCAGCTCACCTCGGGGGACAGCCTCCTACGAGCAGTACTTC. Amino acids: CASSPRGTASYEQYF. Variable domain in full (rest from reference TRBV18 and TRBJ2-7): NAGVMQNPRHLVRRRGQEARLRCSPMKGHSHVYWYRQLPEEGLKFMVYLQKENIIDESGMPKERFSAEFPKEGPSILRIQQVVRGDSAAYFCASSPRGTASYEQYFGPGTRLTVT.